Sequencing of this T cell receptor beta chain was carried out in a study of cytomegalovirus exposure and HLA in healthy donors (dated by TCRdb to about 2017). Notes on the research overall: An earlier analysis of under 600 of the donors reported roughly 270 Gb of sequence data and approximately 110 million unique TCR beta sequences from around 200 million T cells. Along with the approximately 620-subject first cohort, a separate validation cohort of around 110 different subjects was used. A later analysis re-analyzed previously published TCR beta repertoires from roughly 630 donors and added high-resolution HLA genotyping to study TCR occurrence patterns. Typing coverage varied by locus: roughly 629-640 donors for A, B, C, DRB1 and DQB1; roughly 500 for DQA1; over 600 for DPA1; around 450 for DPB1. An early release that covered 640 HLA-typed donors contained approximately 320 gigabases of sequencing data and about 84 million unique TCR sequences. In the later analysis, no new phenotypic data were used to find candidate immune exposures; instead, reliance was placed on TCR beta sequences and their occurrence across donors. The study aimed to test whether cataloging public T cell receptors could reveal signatures of past pathogen exposure. Among the 398 genotyped donors, approximately 82% belonged to the genetic ancestry cluster associated with self-reported Caucasian donors. Five DR-DQ haplotypes were treated as single units for association and clustering because of strong linkage in the cohort. A later genetic analysis took genome-wide SNP genotypes for about 65% of the 666 donors and used that subset as a discovery cohort. The study combined high-throughput TCR immunosequencing, statistical association of individual TCRs with disease status, and machine learning to predict cytomegalovirus infection status. The study profiled the T cell repertoires of about 720 subjects by immunosequencing and related them to cytomegalovirus serostatus. All discovery cohort repertoires had been generated on a single sequencing platform. Donor age, sex, ethnicity and CMV serostatus were collected together with the repertoire data. Class I and class II HLA loci were covered by the typing at four-digit resolution. An earlier analysis of several hundred of the donors applied high-throughput TCR beta sequencing to assess whether each TCR beta V gene segment acted as functional or pseudogenic. Across under 500 genotyped donors of the cohort, an average of roughly 200,000 unique TCR beta nucleotide sequences per donor were sequenced, and about a sixth of those sequences were non-productive.

Receptor amplification or capture employed the immunoSEQ multiplex PCR assay. For the multiplex PCR, a mixture combining 60 forward primers for TCR Vbeta segments and 13 reverse primers for TCR Jbeta segments was used. Amplification of the CDR3 region of rearranged TCR beta genes was performed with a multiplex PCR assay on genomic DNA. On the Illumina HiSeq System, the amplified TCR beta libraries were sequenced as 87-base-pair reads. Concerning the study's data processing: A later analysis counted some 80 million unique TCR beta chains across the 600 to 850 repertoires, and around 9.9 million of these chains were shared by at least two donors. Raw reads were error-corrected and collapsed into unique sequences with a nearest-neighbor algorithm that merged closely related sequences to remove PCR and sequencing errors. CDR3 sequences were aligned to IMGT reference sequences to assign V, D and J gene segments. For a sequence to be retained, a match of at least six nucleotides to both a V gene segment and a J gene segment was required. A rearrangement was called productive if the CDR3 had no stop codons and remained in frame with V and J, and every other rearrangement was called non-productive. CDR3 was defined according to IMGT convention as the region running from the second conserved V-encoded cysteine to the conserved J-encoded phenylalanine. The earlier analysis of more than 450 of the donors excluded sequences that lacked an unambiguous match to a single V gene segment. An earlier analysis of a few hundred of the donors called V segments functional above 56.7% productive rearrangements and segregating when the between-donor standard deviation exceeded 5%. A statistical classification framework was built for diagnosing cytomegalovirus status from the catalog of TCR beta chain sequences. In a later analysis, TCR nucleotide sequences were compared against IMGT/GENE-DB human TR gene sequences so that V and J genes could be assigned. The TCRdist pipeline was used in a later analysis to assign CDR3 sequences and most-parsimonious VDJ recombination scenarios. In a later analysis, each TCR beta chain was defined by its CDR3 amino acid sequence together with its V-gene family, and reads without a unique V-gene family were excluded. In a later analysis, 450 to 600 highly shared, low-generation-probability nucleotide sequences were removed to address suspected cross-contamination and a sequencing artifact. In a later analysis, a clonal expansion index was calculated for each public chain from normalized within-repertoire ranks of inferred template counts. In a later analysis, generation probabilities were computed using a VDJ recombination model fitted to out-of-frame rearrangements, and the results were checked against IGoR. A later analysis scored TCR-TCR, TCR-HLA and TCR-CMV co-occurrence with hypergeometric tests, applying a repertoire-size bias correction to TCR pairs. False discovery rates were estimated in a later analysis by permuting HLA or CMV assignments 20 times. A later analysis grouped co-occurring TCRs with DBSCAN, adding TCRdist sequence similarity when clustering within HLA-allele-positive subsets. For co-occurrence clustering, repertoires with fewer than 30,000 or more than 120,000 public chains were excluded, along with several repertoires with anomalous nucleotide sharing. TCRdb provides this immuneACCESS table in a form limited to in-frame rearrangements. Some clones are lacking; in checked studies, under half of them reflect an unresolved V gene, and why the rest are absent is not known. The D gene and trimming were derived from the DNA, and the V and J assignments and clone size from that table. The sample table lists about 190,000 clones, 75% to 90% of them with a count of one. Roughly 2.6% of the sample belongs to the ten largest clones.

Note on this clone: The antigen this receptor binds is unknown. Base qualities are missing; no much larger clone stands one base away.

The CDR3 spans 15 residues, from the cysteine through the phenylalanine. Only the CDR3 DNA is retained, 45 bases long and in frame from the first base. V and J are trimmed by 2 bases and 6 bases, and the gene matches miss 4 bases of the junction. CDR1 and CDR2, per the germline V gene, are SGDLS and YYNGEE. General study outcomes and caveats: A later analysis associated around 16,000 TCR beta sequences with specific HLA alleles at a false discovery rate of 0.05. In an earlier analysis of under 600 of the donors, most TCR beta V segments were observed in productive rearrangements about 87% or about 30% of the time, broadly matching IMGT annotations. According to the authors, the approach could potentially be generalized to other disease states and immunological phenotypes. Linkage disequilibrium might explain the correlated functional status among segregating V segments, but an unknown experimental factor could not be ruled out. A later analysis found that TCR association rates varied across HLA loci, with DRB1 alleles showing the most associated TCRs and HLA-C alleles the fewest. The classifier was reported to diagnose cytomegalovirus status with high specificity and sensitivity in both the original cohort and the validation cohort. Assigning TCR associations to individual alleles was difficult when HLA alleles, especially DR and DQ, strongly co-occurred. The sequencing pipeline was judged likely to have produced a cluster of highly shared sequence variants as a technical artifact. Several of the top co-occurrence clusters appeared to be linked to parvovirus B19, influenza, CMV and Epstein-Barr virus, according to a later analysis. CMV serostatus was the only immune exposure information available for the cohort. In a later genetic analysis, fewer N-insertions in productive TCRs were reported among donors in an Asian-associated ancestry cluster than the approximately 630-donor mean. A further reported finding was that TCR beta sequences accurately predicted the HLA-A and HLA-B alleles for most subjects in the first cohort. In a later genetic analysis, a missense DCLRE1C variant was associated with V-gene and J-gene trimming of TCR beta chains, and the association was replicated in an independent cohort. A few of the identified cytomegalovirus-associated TCR beta chains were confirmed in vitro to be specific for cytomegalovirus antigens. The earlier analysis of approximately 560 of the donors excluded roughly 17 rarely observed V segments, including chromosome 9 orphons, because counts were too low. Because some donors lacked HLA typing at each locus, the association tests relied only on the typed subset. In a later analysis, HLA-associated TCR beta chains showed more clonal expansion and lower generation probabilities than non-associated chains that were equally common. In a later analysis, most CMV-associated TCR beta chains were found to appear HLA-restricted, with HLA associations seemingly driven largely by CMV exposure. In this cohort, only TCR beta chains were sequenced, and detectable features were limited by the absence of alpha or paired-chain data. A total of 150 to 200 TCR beta chains were listed by the study as associated with cytomegalovirus. Most TCR sequences were observed very rarely across donors, whereas some public TCRs were present in many individuals. Presence/absence analyses assumed roughly uniform sequencing depth across donors, an assumption that may not hold. Some IMGT-functional V segments, including TRBV6-2 and TRBV6-3, could not be distinguished by the 87-base-pair reads and were therefore excluded.

The cohort comprised 550 to 700 healthy bone marrow donors. Cohort members were all nominally healthy when sampled, although unrecorded immune exposures were likely present. The donor tested CMV seropositive and was one of the 289 seropositive cohort members. A peripheral blood sample was provided by each donor, and peripheral blood mononuclear cells were used for TCR beta sequencing. Genomic DNA was extracted from the blood cell samples with the Qiagen DNeasy Blood Extraction Kit. The sample consisted of PBMCs. This receptor was taken from a woman in her forties or fifties in good health and CMV-seropositive. The rearranged chain carries TRBV9 and TRBJ1-4; TRBD1 lines up with 10 middle nucleotides. The CDR3 corresponds to CASSVVGTGDEKLFF. The sequenced DNA: TGTGCCAGCAGCGTCGTTGGGACAGGGGATGAAAAACTGTTTTTT.